These T cell receptor beta chains were read from a single sample in a study of response to subunit inactivated influenza vaccine. Using its own MiXCR run on the RT-PCR reads, TCRdb lists one record per CDR3 protein. The sample contains around 650,000 distinct CDR3 sequences, about 15% of which appear only once. The material was PBMCs from blood, obtained 12 days after vaccination. The receptors shown here come from a man in his forties or fifties who received an inactivated influenza vaccine. Each CDR3 is given with its conserved first and last residue. D genes are given only for firm matches. Clone size is not always given. Where it is, it says once, few, many or a class for expanded clones.

TRBJ1-2,17,TRBD1,few,TRBV15,CATSSLSRDRDMYGYTF,TGTGCCACCAGTAGCCTTTCCCGGGACAGGGACATGTATGGCTACACCTTC
TRBJ2-3,15,TRBD2,few,TRBV6-2/TRBV6-3,CASSYQAGGRDTQYF,TGTGCCAGCAGTTATCAAGCGGGAGGAAGGGATACGCAGTATTTT
TRBJ2-4,16,-,few,TRBV7-9,CASSLHSSIAKNIQYF,TGTGCCAGCAGCTTACACAGCAGCATAGCCAAAAACATTCAGTACTTC
TRBJ2-5,15,TRBD1,few,TRBV20-1,CSARILGQNQETQYF,TGCAGTGCTAGAATACTGGGACAGAACCAAGAGACCCAGTACTTC
TRBJ2-3,14,-,-,TRBV20-1,CSARGQRSTDTQYF,TGCAGTGCTAGAGGGCAGCGAAGCACAGATACGCAGTATTTT
TRBJ1-2,15,-,-,TRBV7-9,CASSLAQGRIYGYTF,TGTGCCAGCAGCTTGGCTCAGGGACGGATCTATGGCTACACCTTC
TRBJ2-7,13,TRBD2,few,TRBV20-1,CSAASGRGYEQYF,TGCAGTGCCGCTAGCGGGAGGGGGTACGAGCAGTACTTC
TRBJ1-6,17,-,few,TRBV6-5,CASSYSIEVTYNSPLHF,TGTGCCAGCAGTTACTCGATCGAAGTAACCTATAATTCACCCCTCCACTTT
TRBJ1-2,15,-,few,TRBV9,CASSDRDEDFYGYTF,TGTGCCAGCAGCGACCGGGACGAGGACTTCTATGGCTACACCTTC
TRBJ2-3,16,-,-,TRBV4-3,CASSSQQGRRGDTQYF,TGCGCCAGCAGCTCACAACAGGGAAGGCGAGGGGATACGCAGTATTTT
TRBJ2-1,14,-,few,TRBV6-1,CASSEDGSHNEQFF,TGTGCCAGCAGTGAAGATGGCAGCCACAATGAGCAGTTCTTC
TRBJ2-1,18,TRBD2,-,TRBV18,CASSRQNAGLAGGNEQFF,TGTGCCAGCTCACGCCAAAATGCCGGACTAGCGGGAGGGAATGAGCAGTTCTTC
TRBJ2-1,13,-,many,TRBV12-3/TRBV12-4,CASSFGRYNEQFF,TGTGCCAGCAGTTTTGGGAGGTACAATGAGCAGTTCTTC
TRBJ2-5,13,-,few,TRBV12-3/TRBV12-4,CASRLLMAGTQYF,TGTGCCAGCAGACTTCTAATGGCGGGGACCCAGTACTTC
TRBJ2-7,16,TRBD2,-,TRBV7-9,CASSLERVRERLEQYF,TGTGCCAGCAGCTTAGAAAGGGTGCGGGAGCGGCTCGAGCAGTACTTC
TRBJ1-5,15,-,few,TRBV6-2/TRBV6-3,CASSYWPSDNQPQHF,TGTGCCAGCAGTTACTGGCCTTCCGACAATCAGCCCCAGCATTTT
TRBJ2-1,14,TRBD1,few,TRBV12-3/TRBV12-4,CASRTDRGVNEQFF,TGTGCCAGCAGGACGGACAGGGGTGTGAATGAGCAGTTCTTC
TRBJ1-5,15,-,many,TRBV3-1,CASSPGRMGNQPQHF,TGTGCCAGCAGCCCGGGACGGATGGGCAATCAGCCCCAGCATTTT
TRBJ1-2,13,-,-,TRBV7-2,CASSTTENYGYTF,TGTGCCAGCAGCACGACAGAGAACTATGGCTACACCTTC
TRBJ2-2,13,TRBD2,few,TRBV12-3/TRBV12-4,CASQGLNTGELFF,TGTGCCAGCCAGGGACTAAACACCGGGGAGCTGTTTTTT
TRBJ2-5,13,TRBD2,few,TRBV20-1,CSAPRGGSKTQYF,TGCAGTGCGCCGCGGGGGGGCTCGAAGACCCAGTACTTC
TRBJ1-5,15,-,-,TRBV4-3,CASSQDNGGAQPQHF,TGCGCCAGCAGCCAAGATAACGGGGGGGCCCAGCCCCAGCATTTT
TRBJ2-3,12,TRBD2,few,TRBV20-1,CSATGGSDTQYF,TGCAGTGCTACGGGGGGTTCAGATACGCAGTATTTT
TRBJ2-7,13,TRBD1,many,TRBV6-1,CASKDRGRGEQYF,TGTGCCAGCAAGGACAGGGGGCGCGGCGAGCAGTACTTC
TRBJ1-1,13,-,many,TRBV6-1,CASRLQGNTEAFF,TGTGCCAGCAGGCTTCAGGGGAACACTGAAGCTTTCTTT
TRBJ2-1,17,TRBD2,-,TRBV20-1,CSARGTSGRGGSYEQFF,TGCAGTGCTAGAGGGACTAGCGGGAGAGGAGGATCATATGAGCAGTTCTTC
TRBJ2-7,16,-,few,TRBV4-3,CASSQAAGDLTYEQYF,TGCGCCAGCAGCCAAGCGGCAGGGGACCTGACCTACGAGCAGTACTTC
TRBJ2-1,18,TRBD2,-,TRBV7-8,CASSLVRAIAGDLGEQFF,TGTGCCAGCAGCTTAGTTAGGGCCATAGCGGGAGATTTGGGTGAGCAGTTCTTC
TRBJ1-1,13,-,-,TRBV20-1,CSARRGGSTEAFF,TGCAGTGCTAGAAGGGGTGGCTCCACTGAAGCTTTCTTT
TRBJ1-1,14,-,-,TRBV2,CASSEGLRVTEAFF,TGTGCCAGCAGTGAAGGCCTGAGGGTCACTGAAGCTTTCTTT
TRBJ2-1,11,-,few,TRBV7-9,CASSPGVEQFF,TGTGCCAGCAGTCCGGGGGTTGAGCAGTTCTTC
TRBJ1-4,14,-,-,TRBV28,CASSSLDTGEKLFF,TGTGCCAGCAGTTCCCTGGACACGGGTGAAAAACTGTTTTTT
TRBJ2-7,14,-,few,TRBV28,CASRTYRDRYEQYF,TGTGCCAGCAGAACCTACAGGGACCGCTACGAGCAGTACTTC
TRBJ2-7,13,-,few,TRBV10-3,CAISEDSKYGQYF,TGTGCCATCAGTGAGGACTCAAAATACGGGCAGTACTTC
TRBJ2-5,15,-,-,TRBV2,CASTPFGSDQETQYF,TGTGCCAGCACCCCCTTCGGGAGTGACCAAGAGACCCAGTACTTC
TRBJ1-6,14,-,-,TRBV6-2/TRBV6-3,CASRVGALNSPLHF,TGTGCCAGCAGAGTGGGGGCGTTAAATTCACCCCTCCACTTT
TRBJ2-1,15,TRBD2,few,TRBV20-1,CSADPLADRYNEQFF,TGCAGTGCCGACCCCCTAGCGGATCGCTACAATGAGCAGTTCTTC
TRBJ1-2,12,-,few,TRBV6-1,CASTNRGHGYTF,TGTGCCAGCACGAATCGGGGGCATGGCTACACCTTC
TRBJ2-2,15,TRBD1,-,TRBV20-1,CSARPSHRGAGELFF,TGCAGTGCTAGACCCAGCCACAGGGGGGCCGGGGAGCTGTTTTTT
TRBJ1-5,14,-,few,TRBV6-2/TRBV6-3,CASSVTGFNQPQHF,TGTGCCAGCAGTGTCACAGGGTTCAATCAGCCCCAGCATTTT
TRBJ1-2,15,-,-,TRBV12-3/TRBV12-4,CASSPLGRGLNGYTF,TGTGCCAGCAGCCCCTTAGGGAGGGGATTGAATGGCTACACCTTC
TRBJ2-4,13,-,many,TRBV6-1,CASSQTGSGIQYF,TGTGCCAGCAGTCAAACAGGGTCCGGCATTCAGTACTTC
TRBJ2-1,18,TRBD2,-,TRBV4-3,CASSPRTSGGASYNEQFF,TGCGCCAGCAGCCCCCGGACTAGCGGGGGGGCCTCCTACAATGAGCAGTTCTTC
TRBJ2-7,16,TRBD1,few,TRBV5-1,CASSSWGGQGPYEQYF,TGCGCCAGCAGCTCCTGGGGGGGACAGGGCCCCTACGAGCAGTACTTC
TRBJ2-2,14,-,few,TRBV5-1,CASSLNWGTGELFF,TGCGCCAGCAGCTTAAACTGGGGCACCGGGGAGCTGTTTTTT